This paragraph covers one TCR beta chain sequence. This sample stems from a study of OX40 agonist ivuxolimab in advanced cancers. On the study more broadly: The dose of intravenous ivuxolimab that patients received every 2 weeks ranged from 0.01 to 10 mg/kg.

This table comes from immunoSEQ multiplex PCR, and its TCRdb copy is limited to in-frame clones, with some not included. This table holds some 85,000 clones, roughly 84% found once. The CDR3 has 15 residues. The germline gives CDR1 MGHDK, CDR2 SYGVNS. The V end was cut by 0 bases, the J end by 3 bases, with 12 bases between. The receptor was derived from an adult with an advanced solid tumor such as melanoma, head and neck, liver or kidney cancer. V and J are TRBV25-1 and TRBJ2-7; D possibly uses TRBD1 or TRBD2 (6 bases each). This specimen consisted of CD4+ or CD8+ T cells sorted from blood, obtained in a trial of the OX40 agonist ivuxolimab. CDR3 sequence (DNA): TGTGCCAGCAGTGAATATAGGGGGGTACGCTACGAGCAGTACTTC. It yields the protein CASSEYRGVRYEQYF.